This T cell receptor (beta chain) comes out of a study of blood T cell repertoires in COVID-19. The CDR3 is 14 residues long. Germline loops: CDR1 GTSNPN, CDR2 SVGIG (reference sequence). Trimming took 4 bases from V and 7 from J; bases not matched to a gene: 10. Authors' methods: The assay estimated nucleated cells by amplifying reference gene primers. The data were produced by immunoSEQ multiplex PCR, yet TCRdb's version contains in-frame clones alone and is incomplete. D and trimming come from the DNA, and the V and J calls and clone size come from that table. The repertoire has 180,000 or so clones, approximately 83% of them found once; the top ten carry approximately 11%.

The source is a human donor with active or convalescent COVID-19. The donor label of this sample is uncertain. Input material: peripheral blood. The chain uses TRBV30 and TRBJ2-7; 10 bases line up with TRBD1. CDR3 protein: CAWIGTGAPWEQYF. The CDR3 DNA is TGTGCCTGGATAGGGACAGGGGCTCCCTGGGAGCAGTACTTC.